Each of the 9 T cell receptor beta chains below was sequenced from the same sample in a study of cytomegalovirus exposure and HLA in healthy donors. Both 60 Vbeta primers and 13 Jbeta primers went into the PCR. Measured with immunoSEQ multiplex PCR; TCRdb has only the in-frame clones, and not every one. Among some 150,000 clones, more than 70% were seen once, and the ten largest hold over 1.2%. Sequencing was carried out using PBMCs. These receptors were taken from a man aged 60 to 75 in good health and CMV-seronegative.

J is TRBJ1-1 and V is TRBV2, with TRBD1 matching over 10 bases. In germline, CDR1 is SNHLY, CDR2 FYNNEI. V was pared by 8 bases and J by 7 bases, with 10 bases of the junction left unmatched. This CDR3 has 14 residues. Written as DNA, the CDR3 is TGTGCCAGCGGGGACAGGGGCGAGGAGAGTGAAGCTTTCTTT. Its translation: CASGDRGEESEAFF.

The chain has TRBV28 and TRBJ2-3; the match to TRBD1 covers 7 bases. Germline V gene sequence: CDR1 MDHEN, CDR2 SYDVKM. The CDR3 consists of 16 residues. V lost 10 bases, J lost 2 bases, and 15 bases stayed unmatched. In nucleotides, the CDR3 is TGTGCCACCATGTCCCCCGGACAGGTGATCACAGATACGCAGTATTTT. This translates into CATMSPGQVITDTQYF.

The chain recombines TRBV7-2 with TRBJ2-1; 9 bases map to TRBD2. There are 17 residues in the CDR3. Trimming took 0 bases from V and 3 from J; bases not matched to a gene: 6. Germline-derived CDR1 and CDR2 are SGHTA and FQGNSA. CDR3 bases: TGTGCCAGCAGCTTAGCGGGAAGAGCGGGGGGCTACAATGAGCAGTTCTTC. Translated: CASSLAGRAGGYNEQFF.

The chain joins TRBV4-3 to TRBJ1-2; D perhaps matches TRBD1 (6 bases). CDR1 is LGHNA, CDR2 YSLEER, per germline. V lost 0 bases to trimming and J lost 5 bases, with 16 bases between them. CDR3 length: 16 residues. The CDR3: CASSQDNSGVWYGYTF. CDR3 nucleotide sequence: TGCGCCAGCAGCCAAGATAACTCAGGGGTGTGGTATGGCTACACCTTC.

The rearrangement joins TRBV5-6 to TRBJ2-2; possible D gene TRBD2, 5 bases. CDR1 is SGHDT and CDR2 is YYEEEE in the germline V gene. The CDR3 contains 15 residues. Trimming pared 3 bases from V and 1 base from J, leaving 10 bases between. Written as DNA, the CDR3 is TGTGCCAGCAGCTCATTCGGAGGGAACACCGGGGAGCTGTTTTTT. As protein: CASSSFGGNTGELFF.

The V gene is TRBV7-2, the J gene TRBJ2-1; 11 nucleotides agree with TRBD2. V lost 5 bases, J lost 3 bases, and 9 bases stayed unmatched. The CDR3 totals 17 residues. From germline, CDR1 is SGHTA and CDR2 FQGNSA. The CDR3 loop reads CASSLGDGLAGYNEQFF. As DNA, the CDR3 is TGTGCCAGCAGCCTAGGAGACGGACTAGCGGGCTACAATGAGCAGTTCTTC.

This chain connects TRBV23-1 to TRBJ2-4; maybe TRBD1 (5 bases). TRBV23-1 is classed as an ORF, of uncertain function. This CDR3 region has 15 residues. Trimming shortened V by 0 bases and J by 5 bases, and 11 bases separated the two germline ends. CDR3 nucleotides: TGCGCCAGCAGTCAATCCCAACAGACAGAAAACATTCAGTACTTC. Amino acids: CASSQSQQTENIQYF.

V is TRBV29-1 and J is TRBJ2-1; TRBD2 might be the D (5 bases). The germline V gene has CDR1 SQVTM and CDR2 ANQGSEA. The CDR3 runs 14 residues. V was pared by 2 bases and J by 10 bases, with 18 bases between. The CDR3 loop reads CSVERQAGLSEQFF. The CDR3 DNA follows: TGCAGCGTTGAACGGCAGGCCGGACTCTCGGAGCAGTTCTTC.

In regard to this clone: Relative to the germline gene, one junction end is altered; a read error may explain this. V usage is TRBV5-1 and J usage is TRBJ2-1; TRBD1 is a possible D gene (5 bases). This CDR3 spans 16 amino acids. CDR1 and CDR2 from the germline V gene are SGHRS and YFSETQ. The chain's CDR3 is CASSLVRQGSDNEQFF. The CDR3, as DNA: TGCGCCAGCAGCTTGGTGAGGCAGGGCTCCGACAATGAGCAGTTCTTC.